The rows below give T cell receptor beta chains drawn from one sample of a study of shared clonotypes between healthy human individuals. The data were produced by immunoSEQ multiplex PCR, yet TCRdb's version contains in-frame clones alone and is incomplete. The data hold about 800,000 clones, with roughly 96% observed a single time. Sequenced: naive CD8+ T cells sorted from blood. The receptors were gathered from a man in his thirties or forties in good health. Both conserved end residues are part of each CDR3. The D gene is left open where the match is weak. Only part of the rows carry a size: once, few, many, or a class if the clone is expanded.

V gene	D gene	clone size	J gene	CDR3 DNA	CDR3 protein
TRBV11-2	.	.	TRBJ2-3	TGTGCCAGCAGCTTAGCGGTCACAGATACGCAGTATTTT	CASSLAVTDTQYF
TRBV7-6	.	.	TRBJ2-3	TGTGCCAGCAGCTTAATCGCAGATACGCAGTATTTT	CASSLIADTQYF
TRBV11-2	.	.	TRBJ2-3	TGTGCCAGCAGCGGCAGCGGAGCGGGCTTTCTAGATACGCAGTATTTT	CASSGSGAGFLDTQYF
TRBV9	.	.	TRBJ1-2	TGTGCCAGCAGCGAAGGGGGTAACTATGGCTACACCTTC	CASSEGGNYGYTF
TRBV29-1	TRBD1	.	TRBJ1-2	TGCAGCGCCTCGGGACAGGGGGCGAACTATGGCTACACCTTC	CSASGQGANYGYTF
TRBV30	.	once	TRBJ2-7	TGTGCCTGGAGTGTACAGAACGAGCAGTACTTC	CAWSVQNEQYF
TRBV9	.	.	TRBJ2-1	TGTGCCAGCAGCTCGGCGATCGTCCTGGGGGGTGAGCAGTTCTTC	CASSSAIVLGGEQFF
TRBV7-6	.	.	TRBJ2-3	TGTGCCAGCAGCTCCCCGTCAGTCTCAGATACGCAGTATTTT	CASSSPSVSDTQYF
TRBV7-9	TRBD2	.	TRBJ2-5	TGTGCCAGCAGCTTGGGACGGACTAGCGGGAGGGAGACCCAGTACTTC	CASSLGRTSGRETQYF
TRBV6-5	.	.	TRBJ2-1	TGTGCCAGCAGTTACGCTCCGGGACGCGAGCAGTTCTTC	CASSYAPGREQFF
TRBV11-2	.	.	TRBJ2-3	TGTGCCAGCAGCTTAATGGAAGACGGTCTCGATACGCAGTATTTT	CASSLMEDGLDTQYF
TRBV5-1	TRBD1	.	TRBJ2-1	TGCGCCAGCAGCTTTCGGACAGGAATCTTCAATGAGCAGTTCTTC	CASSFRTGIFNEQFF
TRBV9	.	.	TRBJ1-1	TGTGCCAGCAGCGTTGGGGGGGAAACTGAAGCTTTCTTT	CASSVGGETEAFF
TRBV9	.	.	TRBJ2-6	TGTGCCAGCAGGGACGATTCTGGGGCCAACGTCCTGACTTTC	CASRDDSGANVLTF
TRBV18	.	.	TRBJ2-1	TGTGCCAGCTCACCATTGGACAATGAGCAGTTCTTC	CASSPLDNEQFF
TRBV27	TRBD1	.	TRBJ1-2	TGTGCCAGCAGCCCCGGGACAGGGGCCAATGGCTACACCTTC	CASSPGTGANGYTF
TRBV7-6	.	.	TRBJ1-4	TGTGCCAGCAGCTTAGCATCTGGGGTGGGAACTAATGAAAAACTGTTTTTT	CASSLASGVGTNEKLFF
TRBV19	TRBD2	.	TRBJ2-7	TGTGCCAGTAGCATCTCTAGCGGGATTTACGAGCAGTACTTC	CASSISSGIYEQYF
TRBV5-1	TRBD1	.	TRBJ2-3	TGCGCCAGCAGCCAGCTCCAAACCGGGACAGGGAGCACAGATACGCAGTATTTT	CASSQLQTGTGSTDTQYF
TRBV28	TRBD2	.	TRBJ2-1	TGTGCCAGCAGTTTAGCCCGTGCGGGACTAGCGGACAATGAGCAGTTCTTC	CASSLARAGLADNEQFF
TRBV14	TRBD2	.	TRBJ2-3	TGTGCCAGCAGCGGACTAGCGGGCGGCCCTAGCACAGATACGCAGTATTTT	CASSGLAGGPSTDTQYF
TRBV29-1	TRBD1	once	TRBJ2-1	TGCAGCGTTGGAGGGGAGGACAGGGGTGATCCCAATGAGCAGTTCTTC	CSVGGEDRGDPNEQFF